In its sample, the clone carrying this TCR beta chain was seen a few times. Its antigen is not known. This specimen comes from a study of response to subunit inactivated influenza vaccine. Findings and limits, study-wide: Only a handful of new T cells, the authors suggested, are recruited with each seasonal influenza vaccination.

CDR1 is MNHEY, CDR2 SVGEGT, per germline. The CDR3 is made up of 12 amino acids. V shed 7 bases and J shed 2 bases, with 7 bases lying between them. A single record per CDR3 protein comes from TCRdb applying MiXCR to the RT-PCR reads. Of almost 250,000 distinct CDR3 sequences detected, roughly an eighth appear once; the ten largest clones hold less than 8.5%. The receptor comes from a man aged 45-65 years who received an inactivated influenza vaccine. The sample was non-naive T cells sorted from PBMCs, taken around 14 days before vaccination. J is TRBJ2-3 and V is TRBV6-2 or TRBV6-3; D remains unclear. The DNA for the CDR3 is TGTGCCAGCAAGGGCAACACAGATACGCAGTATTTT. Translated, it gives CASKGNTDTQYF.